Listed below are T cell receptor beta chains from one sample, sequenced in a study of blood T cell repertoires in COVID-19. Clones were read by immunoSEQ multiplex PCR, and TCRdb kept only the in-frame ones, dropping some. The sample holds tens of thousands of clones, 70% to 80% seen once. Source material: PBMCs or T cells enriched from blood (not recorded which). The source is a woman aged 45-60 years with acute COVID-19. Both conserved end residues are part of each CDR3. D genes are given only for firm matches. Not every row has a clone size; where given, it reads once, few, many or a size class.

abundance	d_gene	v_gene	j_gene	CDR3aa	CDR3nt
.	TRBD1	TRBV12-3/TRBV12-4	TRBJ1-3	CASSLVRGDTIYF	TGTGCCAGCAGTTTAGTCAGGGGGGACACCATATATTTT
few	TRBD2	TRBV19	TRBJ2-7	CASSGSGVSSYEQYF	TGTGCCAGTTCGGGTAGCGGGGTGAGCTCCTACGAGCAGTACTTC
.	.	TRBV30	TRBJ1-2	CAWSVPLVRGYTF	TGTGCCTGGAGTGTACCTCTGGTGCGTGGCTACACCTTC
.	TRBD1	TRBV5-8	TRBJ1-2	CASRHGTGAPGYTF	TGTGCCAGCCGCCATGGGACAGGGGCGCCGGGCTACACCTTC
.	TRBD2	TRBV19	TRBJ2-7	CASSSLSGTSYEQYF	TGTGCCAGTAGTAGTCTTAGCGGGACCTCCTACGAGCAGTACTTC
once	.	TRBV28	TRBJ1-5	CASSSTGGYQPQHF	TGTGCCAGCAGTTCGACCGGGGGGTATCAGCCCCAGCATTTT
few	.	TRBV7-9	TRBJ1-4	CASTIQGPGEKLFF	TGTGCCAGCACTATACAGGGTCCTGGTGAAAAACTGTTTTTT
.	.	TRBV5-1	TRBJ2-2	CASRGPTSDYTGELFF	TGCGCCAGCAGGGGCCCCACATCAGATTACACCGGGGAGCTGTTTTTT
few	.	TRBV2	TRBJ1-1	CASRTGLLNTEAFF	TGTGCCAGCAGAACAGGGCTTTTGAACACTGAAGCTTTCTTT
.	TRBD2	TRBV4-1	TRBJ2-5	CASRTTSGGRGETQYF	TGCGCCAGCAGGACAACTAGCGGGGGCCGAGGGGAGACCCAGTACTTC
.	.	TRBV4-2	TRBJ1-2	CASSRARDNYGYTF	TGTGCCAGCAGCCGAGCCAGGGATAACTATGGCTACACCTTC
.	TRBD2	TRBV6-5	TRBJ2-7	CASSKRLAGALEQYF	TGTGCCAGCAGTAAAAGACTAGCGGGGGCCCTCGAGCAGTACTTC
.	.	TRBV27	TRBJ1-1	CASSAGGFTEAFF	TGTGCCAGCAGCGCGGGGGGTTTCACTGAAGCTTTCTTT
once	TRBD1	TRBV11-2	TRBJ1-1	CASGQGRNSEAFF	TGTGCCAGCGGACAGGGGAGGAACTCTGAAGCTTTCTTT
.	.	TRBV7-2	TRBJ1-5	CASSLVGRQPQHF	TGTGCCAGCAGCTTAGTTGGGCGTCAGCCCCAGCATTTT
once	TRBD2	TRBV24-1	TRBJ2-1	CATSDPRTSGGRYEQFF	TGTGCCACCAGTGATCCTAGGACTAGCGGGGGTAGGTATGAGCAGTTCTTC
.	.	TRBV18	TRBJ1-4	CASTRSATNEKLFF	TGTGCCAGCACCCGGAGTGCAACTAATGAAAAACTGTTTTTT
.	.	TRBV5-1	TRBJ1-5	CASSWRAFRLYSNQPQHF	TGCGCCAGCAGCTGGAGGGCTTTCCGCCTATATAGCAATCAGCCCCAGCATTTT
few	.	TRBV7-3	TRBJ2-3	CASSLGQSGTDTQYF	TGTGCCAGCAGCCTTGGACAGTCTGGTACAGATACGCAGTATTTT
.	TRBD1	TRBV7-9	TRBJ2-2	CASSFRQGDTGELFF	TGTGCCAGCAGCTTCAGACAGGGGGACACCGGGGAGCTGTTTTTT
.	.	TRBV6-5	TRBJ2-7	CASRPGHFYEQYF	TGTGCCAGCAGACCGGGACACTTCTACGAGCAGTACTTC
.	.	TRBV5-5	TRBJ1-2	CASSSRPPGVLSYGYTF	TGTGCCAGCAGCTCGAGACCCCCGGGGGTGTTAAGCTATGGCTACACCTTC
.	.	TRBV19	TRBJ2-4	CASSIRFRDLAKNIQYF	TGTGCCAGTAGTATACGTTTCCGGGATCTAGCCAAAAACATTCAGTACTTC
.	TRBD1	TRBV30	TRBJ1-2	CAWKGTGHGYTF	TGTGCCTGGAAAGGGACAGGCCATGGCTACACCTTC
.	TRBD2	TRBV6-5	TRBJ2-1	CASSYGGGPSYNEQFF	TGTGCCAGCAGTTACGGCGGGGGGCCCTCCTACAATGAGCAGTTCTTC
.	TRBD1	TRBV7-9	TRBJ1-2	CASSLWLGQGDGYTF	TGTGCCAGCAGCTTATGGCTGGGACAGGGGGATGGCTACACCTTC
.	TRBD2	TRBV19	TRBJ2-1	CASSLGTSGGVYNEQFF	TGTGCCAGTAGCCTCGGGACTAGCGGGGGTGTATACAATGAGCAGTTCTTC
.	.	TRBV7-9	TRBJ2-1	CASSTGGQQGAIPFLEQFF	TGTGCCAGCAGCACCGGGGGGCAGCAGGGGGCCATCCCGTTCCTTGAGCAGTTCTTC
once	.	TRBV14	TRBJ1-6	CASSPQAGVNNSPLHF	TGTGCCAGTAGCCCTCAGGCGGGGGTTAATAATTCACCCCTCCACTTT
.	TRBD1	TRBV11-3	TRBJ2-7	CASSLDLGTGPHEQYF	TGTGCCAGCAGCTTAGATCTGGGGACAGGGCCCCACGAGCAGTACTTC
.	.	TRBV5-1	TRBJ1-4	CASSQGSGSKSNEKLFF	TGCGCCAGCAGCCAGGGCTCAGGGTCCAAGTCGAATGAAAAACTGTTTTTT
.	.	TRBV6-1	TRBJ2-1	CASSEGHGGRNEQFF	TGTGCCAGCAGTGAAGGGCACGGAGGTCGCAATGAGCAGTTCTTC
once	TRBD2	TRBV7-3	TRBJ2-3	CASSLIPSGGRTDTQYF	TGTGCCAGCAGCTTAATCCCTAGCGGGGGCCGCACAGATACGCAGTATTTT
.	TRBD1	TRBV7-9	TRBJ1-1	CASSLQGGTEAFF	TGTGCCAGCAGCTTACAGGGGGGCACTGAAGCTTTCTTT
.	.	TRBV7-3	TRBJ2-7	CASSYRLQGYEQYF	TGTGCCAGCAGCTATAGACTTCAGGGGTACGAGCAGTACTTC
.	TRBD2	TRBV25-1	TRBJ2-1	CASSGPPSGGSYNEQFF	TGTGCCAGCAGTGGCCCTCCTAGCGGGGGCTCCTACAATGAGCAGTTCTTC
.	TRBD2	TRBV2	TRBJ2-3	CASSGWASGGAWADTQYF	TGTGCCAGCAGTGGGTGGGCTAGCGGGGGGGCCTGGGCAGATACGCAGTATTTT
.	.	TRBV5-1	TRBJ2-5	CASRAGIETQYF	TGCGCCAGCAGGGCGGGAATAGAGACCCAGTACTTC
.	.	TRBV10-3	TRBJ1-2	CAISDYLTPNYGYTF	TGTGCCATCAGTGACTACCTCACCCCGAACTATGGCTACACCTTC
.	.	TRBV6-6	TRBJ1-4	CASSISAATNEKLFF	TGTGCCAGCAGTATTTCAGCGGCAACTAATGAAAAACTGTTTTTT
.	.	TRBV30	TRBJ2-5	CAWSVTGTGQETQYF	TGTGCCTGGAGTGTAACAGGAACAGGGCAAGAGACCCAGTACTTC
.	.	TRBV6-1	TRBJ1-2	CASSLTEPNYGYTF	TGTGCCAGCAGCCTGACTGAACCTAACTATGGCTACACCTTC
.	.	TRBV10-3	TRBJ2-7	CAISAGAYEQYF	TGTGCCATCAGTGCCGGGGCCTACGAGCAGTACTTC
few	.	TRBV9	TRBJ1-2	CASSLFSGPNYGYTF	TGTGCCAGCAGCCTTTTCTCAGGGCCAAACTATGGCTACACCTTC
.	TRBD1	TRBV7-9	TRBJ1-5	CASSLGSRGRNQPQHF	TGTGCCAGCAGCTTAGGATCCAGGGGGCGCAATCAGCCCCAGCATTTT
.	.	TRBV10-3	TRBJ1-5	CAIAETVSNQPQHF	TGTGCCATCGCGGAGACAGTTAGCAATCAGCCCCAGCATTTT
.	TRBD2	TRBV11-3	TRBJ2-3	CASSLGLAGGHDTQYF	TGTGCCAGCAGCTTAGGTCTGGCGGGGGGCCACGATACGCAGTATTTT
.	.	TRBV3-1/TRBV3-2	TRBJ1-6	CASSLGDSPLHF	TGTGCCAGCAGCCTCGGGGATTCACCCCTCCACTTT
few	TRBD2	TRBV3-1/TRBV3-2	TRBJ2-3	CASSQAQRGLSDTQYF	TGTGCCAGCAGCCAAGCCCAGCGGGGGCTCTCAGATACGCAGTATTTT
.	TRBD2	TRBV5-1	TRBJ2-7	CASSLALAGWYEQYF	TGCGCCAGCAGCTTGGCCTTAGCGGGGTGGTACGAGCAGTACTTC
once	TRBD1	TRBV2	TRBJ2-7	CASRTTGGDYEQYF	TGTGCCAGCAGAACGACAGGGGGAGACTACGAGCAGTACTTC
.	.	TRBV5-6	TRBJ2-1	CASSFGQNNEQFF	TGTGCCAGCAGCTTCGGACAGAACAATGAGCAGTTCTTC
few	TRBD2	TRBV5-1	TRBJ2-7	CASSKTSEVTYEQYF	TGCGCCAGCAGCAAAACTAGCGAGGTGACCTACGAGCAGTACTTC
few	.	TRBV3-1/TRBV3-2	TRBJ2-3	CASSQNLPSAADTQYF	TGTGCCAGCAGCCAGAACCTCCCCTCGGCGGCAGATACGCAGTATTTT
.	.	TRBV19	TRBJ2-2	CASRPGQHTGELFF	TGTGCCAGTAGACCCGGACAACACACCGGGGAGCTGTTTTTT